Here is one T cell receptor (beta chain) with its context. Its target is not known. The V gene lost 3 bases and the J gene lost 5 bases, with 8 bases spanning the gap. The germline gives CDR1 ENHRY, CDR2 SYGVKD. The length of the CDR3 is 12 residues. Naive CD8 cells lacked CD45RO and underwent positive selection for CCR7, leaving out terminally differentiated effector memory CD45RA+ cells. This sample stems from a study of shared clonotypes between healthy human individuals. Study results and limitations: Sequencing depth was predicted to influence how clonotypes are shared among donors.

Some clones are missing from TCRdb's copy, which holds only in-frame ones; the method was immunoSEQ multiplex PCR. This table has some 2,100,000 clones, roughly 91% appearing once. The clonotype originates from a man aged 18 to 30 in good health. Some clones in this sample may be carry-over from other donors' samples. The genes are TRBV10-3 and TRBJ2-7; D gene unclear. Sample: naive CD8+ T cells from PBMCs. The CDR3 region has the DNA TGTGCCATCAGTGATAGGTTCCACGAGCAGTACTTC. Translated: CAISDRFHEQYF.